These T cell receptor beta chains were read from a single sample in a study of blood T cells in healthy people across ages. TCRdb analysed the 5' RACE reads with MiXCR anew, one entry per CDR3 protein. The sample has 1.5 million to 1.9 million distinct CDR3 sequences; 35% to 45% are singletons. Sample: blood. The receptors shown here come from a woman aged 18-35 years in good health. The CDR3 runs from the conserved cysteine through the conserved F or W. The D gene is left open where the match is weak. Clone size is not always given. Where it is, it says once, few, many or a class for expanded clones.

clone_size j_call v_call d_call cdr3_nt cdr3_aa
. TRBJ2-7 TRBV28 TRBD2 TGTGCCAGCAGTGTCTCTGCGGGGGAAGGCGAGCAGTACTTC CASSVSAGEGEQYF
. TRBJ2-7 TRBV2 . TGTGCCAGCAGTGGACAGCTAGCCCACCACGAGCAGTACTTC CASSGQLAHHEQYF
. TRBJ2-5 TRBV7-2 . TGTGCCAGCAGCTTTGCTGGACTCTACAATGAGCAGTACTTC CASSFAGLYNEQYF
. TRBJ2-3 TRBV5-8 TRBD1 TGTGCCAGCAGCGGAGGGACAGGATTCACAGATACGCAGTATTTT CASSGGTGFTDTQYF
. TRBJ1-2 TRBV20-1 TRBD1 TGCAGTGCAGGCGGACAGGGAATTTATTATGGCTACACCTTC CSAGGQGIYYGYTF
. TRBJ2-7 TRBV6-2/TRBV6-3 . TGTGCCAGCACTAGGGGCCGAGACAGGAGCTACGAGCAGTACTTC CASTRGRDRSYEQYF
many TRBJ2-3 TRBV20-1 . TGCAGTGCCCTGCTGGGGGGTAGCACAGATACGCAGTATTTT CSALLGGSTDTQYF
. TRBJ2-1 TRBV3-1 . TGTGCCAGCAGCACACGACGTACTAAGCTGTTCTTC CASSTRRTKLFF
few TRBJ2-1 TRBV29-1 TRBD1 TGCAGCGTGGGTCGACAGGGATTGCTAGCCGCCAATGAGCAGTTCTTC CSVGRQGLLAANEQFF
few TRBJ2-3 TRBV24-1 TRBD2 TGTGCCACCAGTTCAGCGGGAACGCCCACAGATACGCAGTATTTT CATSSAGTPTDTQYF
. TRBJ1-2 TRBV12-3/TRBV12-4 . TGTGCCAGCAGTCACAGTTCCCTCCGGGATGGCTACACCTTC CASSHSSLRDGYTF
. TRBJ2-1 TRBV9 TRBD2 TGTGCCAGCAGCGTGGGGCGGGGGGGCATGAGTGAGCAGTTATTC CASSVGRGGMSEQLF
few TRBJ2-1 TRBV28 . TGTGCCAGCAGCCCGGGCATGGGTAATGAGCAGTTCTTC CASSPGMGNEQFF
. TRBJ2-3 TRBV9 TRBD2 TGTGCCAGCGGGACTAGCTCCACAGATACGCAGTATTTT CASGTSSTDTQYF
. TRBJ2-5 TRBV6-5 . TGTGCCAGCAGCCTCGTGGTTTCGGGGGTAGAGACCCAGTACTTC CASSLVVSGVETQYF